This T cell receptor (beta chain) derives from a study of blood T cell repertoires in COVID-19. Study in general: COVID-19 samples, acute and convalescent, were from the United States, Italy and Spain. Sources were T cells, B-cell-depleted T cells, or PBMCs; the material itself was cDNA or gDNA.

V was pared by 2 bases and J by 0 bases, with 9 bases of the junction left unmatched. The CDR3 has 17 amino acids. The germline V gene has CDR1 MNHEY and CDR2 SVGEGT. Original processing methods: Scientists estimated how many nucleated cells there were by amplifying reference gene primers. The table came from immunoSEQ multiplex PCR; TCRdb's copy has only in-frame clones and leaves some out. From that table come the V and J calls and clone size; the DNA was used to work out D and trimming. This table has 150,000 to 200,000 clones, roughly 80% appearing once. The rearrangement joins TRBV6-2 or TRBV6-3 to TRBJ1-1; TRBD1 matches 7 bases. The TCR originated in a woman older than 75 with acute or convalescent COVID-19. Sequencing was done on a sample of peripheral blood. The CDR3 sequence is CASSYDLFDRVNTEAFF. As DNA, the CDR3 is TGTGCCAGCAGTTACGACCTATTCGACAGGGTGAACACTGAAGCTTTCTTT.